The next 26 T cell receptor beta chains were all read from a single sample in a study of T cell responses to AZD1222 COVID-19 vaccine (dated by TCRdb to the early 2020s). The time point label for this specimen denotes: baseline before first vaccination. The receptor library was made with the immunoSEQ multiplex PCR assay. TCRdb stores this immuneACCESS table with in-frame sequences only. Part of the clones is absent; in the studies checked, under half of the shortfall reflects unresolved V genes, and no reason is known for the rest. This sample lists some 150,000 clones; roughly nine tenths were detected once. The ten most abundant clones make up 1.5% to 2% of the sample. The sample consisted of peripheral blood, taken on day 0 of AZD1222 vaccination. The receptors here all came from an adult in good health.

The chain employs TRBV10-1 and TRBJ2-7; D not resolved. Trimming took 4 bases from V and 1 from J, leaving 14 bases between them. The CDR3 extends over 15 amino acids. The germline V gene has CDR1 WNHNN and CDR2 SYGVQD (reference sequence). The CDR3: CASSGKGSVSYEQYV. For the CDR3, the DNA is TGCGCCAGCAGTGGCAAAGGGTCCGTTTCCTACGAGCAGTACGTC.

The V gene is TRBV27, the J gene TRBJ2-3; 10 bases fit TRBD2. The germline gives CDR1 MNHEY, CDR2 SMNVEV (reference sequence). J lost 4 bases, V lost 4 bases, and 8 bases had no gene match. This CDR3 has 16 residues. The CDR3 region has the DNA TGTGCCAGCAGTTCTCACTATCTAGCGGGAGCAGATACGCAGTATTTT. Translating gives CASSSHYLAGADTQYF.

The count of this clone is one. V gene TRBV30 combines with J gene TRBJ2-2; no clear D gene. The CDR3 has 15 amino acids. Trimming removed 6 bases from V and 5 bases from J, with 19 bases in between. Germline assignment: CDR1 GTSNPN and CDR2 SVGIG (reference sequence). The DNA for the CDR3 is TGTGCCTGCCCCCAGGTTTGGGCTGGTACCGGGGAGCTGTTTTTT. Translating gives CACPQVWAGTGELFF.

This rearrangement joins TRBV19 to TRBJ2-1; D remains ambiguous. CDR1 and CDR2 (germline): LNHDA, SQIVND (reference sequence). Deletions cut 2 bases from V and 5 bases from J, with 13 bases between. This CDR3 contains 15 residues. CDR3 region: CASSIQGLLNNEQFF. Here the CDR3 DNA reads TGTGCCAGTAGTATACAAGGGCTCTTAAACAATGAGCAGTTCTTC.

The chain couples TRBV16 to TRBJ1-1, with D perhaps TRBD1 (5 bases). CDR1 and CDR2 (germline): KGHSY, FQNENV. V was clipped by 2 bases and J by 2 bases, with 9 bases between them. There are 14 residues in the CDR3. CDR3 DNA: TGTGCCAGCAGCCAACGCAGGGCAAACACTGAAGCTTTCTTT. Protein product: CASSQRRANTEAFF.

This chain joins TRBV30 and TRBJ1-1, with unresolved D. Germline assignment: CDR1 GTSNPN and CDR2 SVGIG (reference sequence). The CDR3 has 14 residues. Deletions cut 2 bases from V and 7 bases from J, with 17 bases between. Here the CDR3 DNA reads TGTGCCTGGAGTAGTGGATTATCGGCTCATGAAGCTTTCTTT. Encoded protein: CAWSSGLSAHEAFF.

V gene TRBV19 combines with J gene TRBJ1-5; D is unclear. The V end lost 6 bases, the J end lost 0 bases, and 12 bases lay between the germline ends. This CDR3 contains 15 residues. Looked up from germline, CDR1 is LNHDA and CDR2 is SQIVND (reference sequence). CDR3 protein: CASREQWDSNQPQHF. In nucleotides, the CDR3 is TGTGCCAGTAGGGAACAGTGGGATAGCAATCAGCCCCAGCATTTT.

The chain recombines TRBV5-1 with TRBJ2-7; D is unclear. The CDR3 is 15 amino acids. Germline values: CDR1 SGHRS, CDR2 YFSETQ. With 7 bases removed from V and 2 bases from J, the gap between germline ends came to 19 bases. The CDR3 region has the DNA TGCGCCAGCTCTCTTACCAGGAGACCTACCTACGAGCAGTACGTC. Residues: CASSLTRRPTYEQYV.

The chain carries TRBV5-6 and TRBJ1-1; 8 bases line up with TRBD1. The CDR3 has 12 amino acids. With V trimmed by 6 bases and J by 10 bases, 8 bases remained unmatched. From germline, CDR1 is SGHDT and CDR2 YYEEEE. CDR3 residues: CASTNSGQGAFF. The DNA for the CDR3 is TGTGCCAGCACGAATTCTGGACAGGGAGCTTTCTTT.

This clone was picked up one time. This chain connects TRBV7-8 to TRBJ1-3; unclear D gene. V was clipped by 4 bases and J by 1 base, with 5 bases between them. The germline V gene has CDR1 SGHVS and CDR2 FQNEAQ. This CDR3 comprises 13 residues. CDR3 in DNA: TGTGCCAGCAGCTCGACATCTGGAAACACCATATATTTT. It specifies CASSSTSGNTIYF.

This clone was seen once. This chain links TRBV5-1 with TRBJ2-6; D ambiguous. The CDR3 consists of 16 residues. Trimming cost V 4 bases and J 0 bases, with 11 bases left between them. CDR1 and CDR2 (germline): SGHRS, YFSETQ. This CDR3 is CASSVGSSSGANVLTF. The CDR3 coding sequence is TGCGCCAGCAGCGTGGGCTCCAGCTCTGGGGCCAACGTCCTGACTTTC. Variable domain in full (rest from reference TRBV5-1 and TRBJ2-6): KAGVTQTPRYLIKTRGQQVTLSCSPISGHRSVSWYQQTPGQGLQFLFEYFSETQRNKGNFPGRFSGRQFSNSRSEMNVSTLELGDSALYLCASSVGSSSGANVLTFGAGSRLTVL.

The chain employs TRBV10-3 and TRBJ2-7; the D is unclear. Germline CDR1 ENHRY, CDR2 SYGVKD. V was pared by 8 bases and J by 1 base, with 12 bases between. The CDR3 is 13 residues long. CDR3 DNA: TGTGCCATCGCCGATGGATTTTCCTACGAGCAGTACTTC. The encoded protein is CAIADGFSYEQYF.

A word on this clone: In the same sample, other DNA sequences code for this CDR3. The chain combines TRBV6-5 with TRBJ1-4; TRBD1 matches at 10 bases. The CDR3 extends over 15 amino acids. Trimming took 0 bases from V and 6 from J; bases not matched to a gene: 1. Germline loops: CDR1 MNHEY, CDR2 SVGAGI. CDR3 amino acids: CASSYSGTGDEKLFF. The CDR3 DNA sequence: TGTGCCAGCAGTTACTCCGGGACAGGGGATGAAAAACTGTTTTTT.

The genes are TRBV2 and TRBJ1-4; TRBD1 is a possible D gene (5 bases). The germline V gene encodes CDR1 SNHLY and CDR2 FYNNEI. V lost 3 bases and J lost 3, with 11 bases in between. This CDR3 spans 15 amino acids. The CDR3 here is CASSESRGANEKLFF. Here the CDR3 DNA reads TGTGCCAGCAGTGAGTCAAGGGGAGCTAATGAAAAACTGTTTTTT.

The gene calls are TRBV15 and TRBJ1-2, with D hard to call. Germline CDR1 is LNHNV and CDR2 is YYDKDF (reference sequence). The V end lost 0 bases, the J end lost 4 bases, and 12 bases lay between the germline ends. This CDR3 spans 15 amino acids. CDR3 region: CATSRDQASFYGYTF. Written as DNA, the CDR3 is TGTGCCACCAGCAGAGATCAGGCGTCTTTCTATGGCTACACCTTC.

The V gene is TRBV7-9, the J gene TRBJ2-1, with D possibly matching TRBD2 (6 bases). The ends were cut back, 5 bases at V and 5 bases at J, with 22 bases in the middle. Germline V lookup: CDR1 SEHNR, CDR2 FQNEAQ (reference sequence). The CDR3 is 17 residues long. The CDR3 DNA is TGTGCCAGCAGCCCCCTCCTCACGGGAGTAGAAAACAATGAGCAGTTCTTC. Protein product: CASSPLLTGVENNEQFF.

V usage is TRBV5-1 and J usage is TRBJ2-7, with D tentatively TRBD2 (6 bases). CDR3 length equals 12 residues. Germline CDR1 reads SGHRS; CDR2 reads YFSETQ. With 6 bases removed from V and 6 bases from J, the gap between germline ends came to 13 bases. CDR3 coding DNA: TGCGCCAGCAACCCGGGAGCGGGCGAGCAGTACTTC. This translates into CASNPGAGEQYF.

The chain has TRBV7-2 and TRBJ1-6, with 12 bases aligning to TRBD1. The germline gives CDR1 SGHTA, CDR2 FQGNSA. Trimming cost V 2 bases and J 6 bases; bases outside gene matches: 2. The CDR3 spans 16 residues. CDR3 coding DNA: TGTGCCAGCAGCTTACGGGACAGGGGGCTTAATTCACCCCTCCACTTT. Translated: CASSLRDRGLNSPLHF. Based on the CDR3 plus reference TRBV7-2 and TRBJ1-6, the full variable domain is GAGVSQSPSNKVTEKGKDVELRCDPISGHTALYWYRQSLGQGLEFLIYFQGNSAPDKSGLPSDRFSAERTGGSVSTLTIQRTQQEDSAVYLCASSLRDRGLNSPLHFGNGTRLTVT.

The chain combines TRBV6-5 with TRBJ1-1; 11 nucleotides agree with TRBD1. The V gene end was trimmed by 6 bases and the J gene end by 5 bases; junction bases not matched to a gene: 5. The CDR3 covers 14 residues. Germline loops: CDR1 MNHEY, CDR2 SVGAGI. CDR3 in amino acids: CASSWDRGSTEAFF. The CDR3 bases are TGTGCCAGCAGCTGGGACAGGGGGTCTACTGAAGCTTTCTTT.

This clone came up once. Different DNA sequences within this sample yield the same CDR3. J is TRBJ2-1 and V is TRBV25-1, with TRBD1 matching 8 bases. Looked up from germline, CDR1 is MGHDK and CDR2 is SYGVNS. Losses at the gene ends were 1 base for V and 5 bases for J; bases not matched to a gene: 4. The length of the CDR3 is 15 residues. Here the CDR3 reads CASSESQGQDNEQFF. The CDR3 coding sequence is TGTGCCAGCAGTGAATCTCAGGGACAGGACAATGAGCAGTTCTTC.

V usage is TRBV18 and J usage is TRBJ2-2, with D possibly called TRBD1 or TRBD2 (5 bases each). V was clipped by 3 bases and J by 3 bases, with 8 bases between them. CDR3 length: 14 amino acids. Germline CDR1 reads KGHSH; CDR2 reads LQKENI. The CDR3 sequence is CASSPLGDTGELFF. CDR3 coding DNA: TGTGCCAGCTCACCGCTGGGGGACACCGGGGAGCTGTTTTTT. Supplemented by reference TRBV18 and TRBJ2-2, the full variable domain reads NAGVMQNPRHLVRRRGQEARLRCSPMKGHSHVYWYRQLPEEGLKFMVYLQKENIIDESGMPKERFSAEFPKEGPSILRIQQVVRGDSAAYFCASSPLGDTGELFFGEGSRLTVL.

The sample holds a few counts of this clone. The chain carries TRBV24-1 and TRBJ1-5, with D unresolved. The germline V gene has CDR1 KGHDR and CDR2 SFDVKD. The CDR3 consists of 14 residues. V lost 4 bases, J lost 0 bases, and 6 bases lay in between. Here the CDR3 reads CATSEKISNQPQHF. In nucleotides, the CDR3 is TGTGCCACCAGTGAGAAAATTAGCAATCAGCCCCAGCATTTT.

The V and J genes are TRBV2 and TRBJ1-1; D perhaps matches TRBD1 (6 bases). Looked up from germline, CDR1 is SNHLY and CDR2 is FYNNEI. This CDR3 is built from 13 residues. V lost 6 bases and J 0 bases, leaving 8 bases between the germline ends. CDR3 bases: TGTGCCAGCAGGGACAGCATGAACACTGAAGCTTTCTTT. This codes for CASRDSMNTEAFF.

This clone is a singleton in its sample. This chain connects TRBV6-5 to TRBJ2-2; 7 nucleotides align to TRBD1. CDR3 length: 16 amino acids. CDR1 MNHEY and CDR2 SVGAGI come from the germline V gene. J lost 4 bases, V lost 0 bases, and 5 bases had no gene match. The CDR3, as DNA: TGTGCCAGCAGTTACTCTACAGGGGCCGGCACCGGGGAGCTGTTTTTT. It encodes CASSYSTGAGTGELFF.

The rearrangement joins TRBV27 to TRBJ1-2, with 8 bases identical to TRBD1. CDR3 length equals 13 residues. Trimming at V came to 5 bases and at J to 4 bases, leaving 3 bases not matched to a gene. From germline, CDR1 is MNHEY and CDR2 SMNVEV (reference sequence). The chain's CDR3 is CASSPDRGYGYTF. CDR3 nucleotides: TGTGCCAGCAGTCCCGACAGGGGCTATGGCTACACCTTC.

CDR3 sequence: CASSLYEQMLNTDTQYF. DNA of the CDR3: TGTGCCAGCAGCTTGTACGAGCAGATGCTAAACACAGATACGCAGTATTTT. The V call is TRBV5-8, the J call TRBJ2-3; no firm D call. The germline V and J ends were trimmed by 1 base and 2 bases, with 17 bases remaining between them. The length of the CDR3 is 17 residues. The germline CDR1 and CDR2 sequences are SGHTS and YDEGEE.